The present TCR beta chain was sequenced within a study of lymphopenia after photon versus proton radiotherapy. Study-wide points: Survival link was tested only in deceased patients; proton benefit remains a possibility. Proton therapy kept repertoires fairly stable, unlike photons, which gained effector/memory cells.

Clones were sequenced by immunoSEQ multiplex PCR, and TCRdb holds only the in-frame ones, with some missing. The sample carries about 18,000 clones, more than 90% recorded once. In the case of this clone: Its antigen is not known.

Trimming cost V 4 bases and J 0 bases, with 20 bases left between them. The CDR3 runs 18 residues. The chain has TRBV5-3 and TRBJ1-5; D remains unclear. TRBV5-3 is an ORF for which the function is uncertain. The receptor comes from a middle-aged woman with cholangiocarcinoma. The source was peripheral blood, collected from a patient treated with photon-based radiotherapy. The CDR3 coding sequence is TGTGCCAGAAGCCGAGGGAGAGGGTACCATTATAGCAATCAGCCCCAGCATTTT. It specifies CARSRGRGYHYSNQPQHF.